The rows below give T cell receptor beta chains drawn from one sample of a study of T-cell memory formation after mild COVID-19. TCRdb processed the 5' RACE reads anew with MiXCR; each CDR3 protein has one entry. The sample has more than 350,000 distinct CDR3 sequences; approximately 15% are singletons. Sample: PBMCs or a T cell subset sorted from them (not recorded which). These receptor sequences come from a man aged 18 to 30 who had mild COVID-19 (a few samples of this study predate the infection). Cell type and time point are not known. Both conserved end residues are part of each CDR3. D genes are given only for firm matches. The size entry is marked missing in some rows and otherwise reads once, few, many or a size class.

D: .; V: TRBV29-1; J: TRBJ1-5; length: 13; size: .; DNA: TGCAGCGTTGAAGAGGAGGCCAATCAGCCCCAGCATTTT; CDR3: CSVEEEANQPQHF
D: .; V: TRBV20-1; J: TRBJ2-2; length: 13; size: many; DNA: TGCAGTGCTAGATTGACCGCTAGCGGGGAGCTGTTTTTT; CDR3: CSARLTASGELFF
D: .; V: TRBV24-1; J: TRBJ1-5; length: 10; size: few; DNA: TGTGCCCCTAGTTGGCACGGTCAGCATTTT; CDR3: CAPSWHGQHF
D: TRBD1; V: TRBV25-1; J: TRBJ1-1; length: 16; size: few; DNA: TGTGCCAGCAGTGACCTCGGGACAGGAATGAACACTGAAGCTTTCTTT; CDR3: CASSDLGTGMNTEAFF
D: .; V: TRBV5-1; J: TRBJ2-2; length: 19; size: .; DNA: TGCGCCAGCAGCTTGACCGGGATCGCACCGGACGAGAACACCGGGGAGCTGTTTTTT; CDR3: CASSLTGIAPDENTGELFF
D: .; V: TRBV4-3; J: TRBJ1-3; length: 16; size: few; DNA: TGCGCCAGCAGCCGAGAAAGGGCACGATCTGGAAACACCATATATTTT; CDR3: CASSRERARSGNTIYF
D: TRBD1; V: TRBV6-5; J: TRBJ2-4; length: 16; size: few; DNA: TGTGCCAGCAGTTGGACAGGGGCGGGAACCAAAAACATTCAGTACTTC; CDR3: CASSWTGAGTKNIQYF
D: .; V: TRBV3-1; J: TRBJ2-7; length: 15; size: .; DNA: TGTGCCAGCAGCCCGGACGGACTACTTTCCTACGAGCAGTACTTC; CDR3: CASSPDGLLSYEQYF
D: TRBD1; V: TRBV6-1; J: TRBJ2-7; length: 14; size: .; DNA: TGTGCCAGCAGTGCTCGACAGGGCTGGGACGAGCAGTACTTC; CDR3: CASSARQGWDEQYF
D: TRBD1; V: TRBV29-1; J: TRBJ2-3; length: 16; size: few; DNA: TGCAGCGTTTACCCTCGGGACAGGGGGGTCACAGATACGCAGTATTTT; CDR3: CSVYPRDRGVTDTQYF
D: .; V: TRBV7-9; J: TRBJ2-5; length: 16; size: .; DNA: TGTGCCAGCAGCTTACGATTCGATGGGGCGCCAGAGACCCAGTACTTC; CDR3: CASSLRFDGAPETQYF
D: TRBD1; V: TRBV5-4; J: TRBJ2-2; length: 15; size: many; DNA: TGTGCCAGCAGCTCAGGGACAGGGAACACCGGGGAGCTGTTTTTT; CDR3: CASSSGTGNTGELFF
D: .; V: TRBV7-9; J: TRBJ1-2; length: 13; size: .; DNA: TGTGCCAGCTCCGGACGGGGATTCTATGGCTACACCTTC; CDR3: CASSGRGFYGYTF
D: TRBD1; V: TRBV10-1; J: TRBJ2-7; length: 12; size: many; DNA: TGCGCCAGCAGTGGTGCAGGGGGCGAGCAGTACTTC; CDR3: CASSGAGGEQYF
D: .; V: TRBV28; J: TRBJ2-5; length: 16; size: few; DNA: TGTGCCAGCACCCCCCCTCCGATTACCTACCAAGAGACCCAGTACTTC; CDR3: CASTPPPITYQETQYF
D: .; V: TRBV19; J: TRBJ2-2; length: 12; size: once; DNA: TGTGCCACCCGACAGAACACCGGGGAGCTGTTTTTT; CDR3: CATRQNTGELFF
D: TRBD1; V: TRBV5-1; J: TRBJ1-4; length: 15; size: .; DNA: TGCGCCAGCAGCTCTACCGGGACAGGGCGGGAAAAACTGTTTTTT; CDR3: CASSSTGTGREKLFF
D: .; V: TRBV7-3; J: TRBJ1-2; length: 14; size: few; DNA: TGTGCCAGCAGCTTAGCTGCGGGGGGCTATGGCTACACCTTC; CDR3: CASSLAAGGYGYTF
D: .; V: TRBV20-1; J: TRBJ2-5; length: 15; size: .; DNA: TGCAGTGCTAGAGGTCCCCCGGGGGGCGGGGAGACCCAGTACTTC; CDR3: CSARGPPGGGETQYF
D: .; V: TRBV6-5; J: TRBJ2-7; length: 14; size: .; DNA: TGTGCCAGCAGTTCAAGGGGGAGCTCCTACGAGCAGTACTTC; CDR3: CASSSRGSSYEQYF
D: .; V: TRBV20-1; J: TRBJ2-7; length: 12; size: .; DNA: TGCAGTGCTAGAGGTCTCTCCTACGAGCAGTACTTC; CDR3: CSARGLSYEQYF
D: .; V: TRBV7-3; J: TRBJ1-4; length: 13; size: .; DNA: TGTGCCAGCAGCTTACAGGGGAAAGAAAAACTGTTTTTT; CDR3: CASSLQGKEKLFF
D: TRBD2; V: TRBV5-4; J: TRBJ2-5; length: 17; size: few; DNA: TGTGCCAGCAGCTCCGGGTTAGGACTAGTAAGGCCAGAGACCCAGTACTTC; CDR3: CASSSGLGLVRPETQYF
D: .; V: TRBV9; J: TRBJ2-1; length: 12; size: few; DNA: TGTGCCAGCGGCAGGGTGGAGAATGAGCAGTTCTTC; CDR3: CASGRVENEQFF
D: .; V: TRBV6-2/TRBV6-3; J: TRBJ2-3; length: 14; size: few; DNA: TGTGCCACCCAGTACCGGCAGGCACCAGATACGCAGTATTTT; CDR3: CATQYRQAPDTQYF
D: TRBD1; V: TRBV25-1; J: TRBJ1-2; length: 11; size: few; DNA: TGTGCCAGCGGACAGGGAAGAGGCTACACCTTC; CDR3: CASGQGRGYTF
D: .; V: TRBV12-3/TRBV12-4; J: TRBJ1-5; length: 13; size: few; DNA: TGTGCCAGCACCCGGGAGATCGAACAGCCCCAGCATTTT; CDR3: CASTREIEQPQHF
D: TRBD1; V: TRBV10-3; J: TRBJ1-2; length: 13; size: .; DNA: TGTGCCATCAGTGTCGGGACAGGGGATGGCTACACCTTC; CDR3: CAISVGTGDGYTF
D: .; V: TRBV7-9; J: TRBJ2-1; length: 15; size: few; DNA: TGTGCCAGCAGTCACCCCCGGGACAATTACAATGAGCAGTTCTTC; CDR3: CASSHPRDNYNEQFF
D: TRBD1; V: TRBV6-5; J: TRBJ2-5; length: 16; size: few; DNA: TGTGCCAGCAGCCCCACAGGGGGAGCGCCCCAAGAGACCCAGTACTTC; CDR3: CASSPTGGAPQETQYF
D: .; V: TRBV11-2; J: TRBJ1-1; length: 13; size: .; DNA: TGTGCCAGCAGCTTAGTACCGAGGGATGAAGCTTTCTTT; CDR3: CASSLVPRDEAFF
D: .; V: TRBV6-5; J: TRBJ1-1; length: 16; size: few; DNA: TGTGCCAGCAGTTACTCGACCGGAGGAACGAACACTGAAGCTTTCTTT; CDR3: CASSYSTGGTNTEAFF
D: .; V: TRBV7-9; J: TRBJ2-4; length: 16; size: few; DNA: TGTGCCAGCAGCTTAGCGGGGGGCATAGCCAAAAACATTCAGTACTTC; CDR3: CASSLAGGIAKNIQYF
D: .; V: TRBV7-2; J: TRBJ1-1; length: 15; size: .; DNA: TGTGCCAGCAGCTTAGGTCCGATACAGAACACTGAAGCTTTCTTT; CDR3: CASSLGPIQNTEAFF
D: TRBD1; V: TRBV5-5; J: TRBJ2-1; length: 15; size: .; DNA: TGTGCCAGCAGCTTTTCAGCCCCGGGACAGGGTGGGCAGTTCTTC; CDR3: CASSFSAPGQGGQFF
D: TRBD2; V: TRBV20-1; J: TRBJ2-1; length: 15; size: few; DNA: TGCAGTGCTAGAGACGCCGGGACTAGCGGGCCAGAGCAGTTCTTC; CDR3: CSARDAGTSGPEQFF
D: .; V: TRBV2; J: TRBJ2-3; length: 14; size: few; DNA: TGTGCCAGCAACCCCACTAGTTTCCCAGATACGCAGTATTTT; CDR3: CASNPTSFPDTQYF
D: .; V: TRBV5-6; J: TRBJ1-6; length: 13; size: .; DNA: TGTGCCAGCAGCCCCCAGAGATATTCACCCCTCCACTTT; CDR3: CASSPQRYSPLHF
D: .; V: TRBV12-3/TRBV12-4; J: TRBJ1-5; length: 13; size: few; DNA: TGTGCCAGCAGTCCCCGAACGGACGGGCCCCAGCATTTT; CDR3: CASSPRTDGPQHF
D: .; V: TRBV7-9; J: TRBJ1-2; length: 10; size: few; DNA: TGTGCCAGCAGCCCGAGGGGCTACACCTTC; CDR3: CASSPRGYTF
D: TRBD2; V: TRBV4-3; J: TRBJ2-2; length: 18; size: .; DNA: TGCGCCAGCAGCCAAGAGGATAGCGGGGGGGCGAACACCGGGGAGCTGTTTTTT; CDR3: CASSQEDSGGANTGELFF
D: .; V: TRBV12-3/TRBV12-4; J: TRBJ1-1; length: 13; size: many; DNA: TGTGCCAGCAGTTTACAGGTGAACACTGAAGCTTTCTTT; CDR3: CASSLQVNTEAFF
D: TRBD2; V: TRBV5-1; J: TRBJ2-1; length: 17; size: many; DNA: TGCGCCAGCAGCCCCCGACTAGCGGGGGAAGGCTGGAATGAGCAGTTCTTC; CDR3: CASSPRLAGEGWNEQFF
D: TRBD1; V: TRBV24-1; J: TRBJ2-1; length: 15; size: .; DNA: TGTGCCACCAGTGGGGGGGGACAGGGAAGGGATGAGCAGTTCTTC; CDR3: CATSGGGQGRDEQFF
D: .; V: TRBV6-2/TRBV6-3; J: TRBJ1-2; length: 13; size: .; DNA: TGTGCCAGCAGCCGGGGAATTGACTATGGCTACACCTTC; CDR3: CASSRGIDYGYTF